This TCR beta chain appears in the sequencing data of a study of regulatory T cells in long-lasting Graves disease (dated by TCRdb to the early 2020s). At the level of the whole study: Persistent Graves' disease meant more than 5 years of antithyroid drug treatment with TSH receptor autoantibodies that stayed positive. The study was registered as a clinical trial and conducted in China. Persistent Graves' disease patients were compared with newly diagnosed Graves' disease patients by peripheral blood TCR sequencing and RNA sequencing. A total of about 33 samples underwent TCR sequencing, from roughly 13 patients with persistent Graves' disease and approximately 20 patients with newly diagnosed Graves' disease. In the clinical cohort, patients with persistent Graves' disease had used antithyroid drugs for an average of about 10 years. What the work shows at the level of the full study, not this receptor alone: The study examined only peripheral blood because the primary lesion, thyroid tissue, could not be accessed. The authors noted that the small sample size was a limitation that may lower accuracy. Sequencing and analysis were restricted to the TCR beta chain. Persistent Graves' disease patients showed lower TCR Shannon entropy and fewer highly expanded clones than newly diagnosed patients, suggesting clonal expansion. Persistent disease showed preferential use of TRBV28, TRBJ1-2 and TRBJ2-5, whereas newly diagnosed disease favored TRBV20-1 and TRBJ2-1. Patients with persistent disease shared more public clonotypes (fewer than 3,000) than newly diagnosed patients did (approximately 970).

Trimmed from V: 6 bases; trimmed from J: 3 bases; junction bases lacking a gene match: 11. The CDR3 starts with the cysteine, ends with the phenylalanine, and has 15 residues. CDR3 DNA is the only sequence kept; it has 45 bases, read in frame from the first base. Taken from the germline V gene, the CDR1 and CDR2 loops are SNHLY and FYNNEI. Libraries were built with multiplex PCR. This sample was sequenced with an Illumina HiSeq 4000. iRepertoire HTBI primers and Arm-PCR amplification of CDR3 regions were used to construct TCR beta libraries. PCR products were gel purified before sequencing. The authors processed their data as follows. Gene usage analysis of CDR3 amino acid clonotypes relied on the 55 to 80 TRBV and 13 to 15 TRBJ segments identified across samples. Filtered high-quality paired reads were merged into contigs using COPE and FqMerger. BLAST was used to align contigs to IMGT TRBV, TRBD and TRBJ reference genes, and CDR3 was defined according to IMGT. Any clonotype with a frequency above 0.1% was classified as a highly expanded clone. Shannon entropy was used to measure repertoire diversity, and the Gini coefficient was used to measure V-J evenness. A clonotype was considered public if more than one individual shared it. The raw public data were reprocessed by TCRdb itself: fastp quality trimming at Q25, MiXCR clonotype calling, in-frame beta chains only. One record per CDR3 amino acid sequence lists the most common genes and DNA. The authors' filters were not applied to this entry. A total of 400,000 to 500,000 distinct CDR3 sequences appear in this sample, around 20% of them only once. The ten largest clones add up to roughly an eighth of the sample.

Interpreted using the paper, the time point label stands for: persistent/refractory GD, antithyroid drugs over 5 years with positive TRAb. For both TCR sequencing and RNA sequencing, RNA was extracted from PBMCs in TRIzol. The diagnosis of Graves' disease followed American Thyroid Association guidelines. The patients came from an endocrinology department in Xi'an, China. From each patient, about 9.7 milliliters of peripheral blood was collected into an EDTA anticoagulant tube. Ficoll Paque Plus density gradient separation was used to isolate PBMCs, and no further T cell sorting was done. An Agilent 2100 Bioanalyzer and agarose gel were used to assess RNA quality, and a NanoDrop 2000 was used to measure RNA concentration. On this clonotype itself: This receptor's antigen is unknown. A much bigger clone sits one base away, suggesting this may be a read error.

This chain joins TRBV2 to TRBJ2-7; 7 bases in the junction line up with TRBD2. The sample here was peripheral blood mononuclear cells (PBMCs), taken when the disease was refractory, from a patient treated with antithyroid drugs. This clonotype originated in a female donor with Graves disease. CDR3 reads: CASSQAGRGYYEQYF. The nucleotide sequence reads TGTGCCAGCAGCCAAGCGGGACGGGGGTACTACGAGCAGTACTTC. The entire variable domain, with the stretches around the CDR3 drawn from the reference TRBV2 and TRBJ2-7 proteins, is EPEVTQTPSHQVTQMGQEVILRCVPISNHLYFYWYRQILGQKVEFLVSFYNNEISEKSEIFDDQFSVERPDGSNFTLKIRSTKLEDSAMYFCASSQAGRGYYEQYFGPGTRLTVT.